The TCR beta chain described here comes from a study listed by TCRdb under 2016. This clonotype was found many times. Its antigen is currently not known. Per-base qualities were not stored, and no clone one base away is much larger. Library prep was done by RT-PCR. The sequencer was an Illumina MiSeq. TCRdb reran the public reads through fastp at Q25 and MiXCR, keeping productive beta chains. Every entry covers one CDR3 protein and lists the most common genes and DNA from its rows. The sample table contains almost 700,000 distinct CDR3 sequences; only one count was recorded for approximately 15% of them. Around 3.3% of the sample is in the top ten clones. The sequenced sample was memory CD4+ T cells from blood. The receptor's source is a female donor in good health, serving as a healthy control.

The CDR3: CSARLAVRDTQYF. The nucleotides read TGCAGTGCTAGACTAGCGGTCCGGGATACGCAGTATTTT. The receptor chain draws on TRBV20-1 and TRBJ2-3; 7 middle bases align to TRBD2. The CDR3, cysteine through phenylalanine, is 13 amino acids long. Only CDR3 DNA is held: 39 bases, read in frame from base 1. Here V drops 2 bases and J drops 6 bases, and the junction holds 5 bases not matched to any gene. According to the germline V gene (reference sequence), CDR1 reads DFQATT and CDR2 reads SNEGSKA.